Listed here are 21 T cell receptor beta chains from one sample, sequenced in a study of monozygotic twins with inflammatory bowel disease. Following a re-call of the 5' RACE reads, TCRdb has one entry per CDR3 protein and lacks DNA. The ten top clones account for approximately 2%, within a sample of under 130,000 distinct CDR3 sequences. Sequenced input: blood. The receptors derive from a human donor with ulcerative colitis or Crohn's disease, or a healthy co-twin of an affected twin (not recorded which).

The rearrangement uses TRBV20-1 and TRBJ2-3. The length of the CDR3 is 12 residues. The germline gives CDR1 DFQATT, CDR2 SNEGSKA (reference sequence). CDR3: CSASWGKDTQYF.

This chain links TRBV11-2 with TRBJ1-6. The CDR3 loop spans 17 amino acids. CDR1 is SGHAT and CDR2 is FQNNGV in the germline V gene. CDR3 amino acids: CASSPSGGRLGNSPLHF.

The V call is TRBV2, the J call TRBJ2-1; the TCRdb call, TRBD2, lacks DNA for checking. Germline CDR1 and CDR2: SNHLY and FYNNEI. This CDR3 comprises 15 residues. Here the CDR3 reads CASSTSGRGDNEQFF.

V gene TRBV5-1 combines with J gene TRBJ2-6. This CDR3 comprises 16 residues. Germline CDR1 SGHRS, CDR2 YFSETQ. The CDR3 spells CASSLGLDSGANVLTF. The full variable domain, in which reference TRBV5-1 and TRBJ2-6 provide the parts outside the CDR3, is KAGVTQTPRYLIKTRGQQVTLSCSPISGHRSVSWYQQTPGQGLQFLFEYFSETQRNKGNFPGRFSGRQFSNSRSEMNVSTLELGDSALYLCASSLGLDSGANVLTFGAGSRLTVL.

The V call is TRBV12-3 or TRBV12-4, the J call TRBJ1-5; without DNA, the TCRdb call of TRBD1 cannot be checked. CDR3 size: 16 residues. The CDR3 protein is CASSLGRDRGYQPQHF.

The chain is built from TRBV6-2 or TRBV6-3 and TRBJ2-1; lacking DNA, the TRBD2 call made by TCRdb goes unchecked. Germline V CDR1 and CDR2: MNHEY, SVGEGT. The CDR3 covers 17 residues. This CDR3 reads CASSYMGLAGVYNEQFF.

This chain connects TRBV20-1 to TRBJ2-1; TCRdb returns TRBD1, unconfirmable since there is no DNA. This CDR3 is built from 14 residues. The V gene's germline CDR1 is DFQATT and CDR2 SNEGSKA (reference sequence). CDR3 amino acids: CSARGRDLVNEQFF.

V and J are TRBV7-2 and TRBJ2-7; the TRBD2 assignment by TCRdb is unverifiable without DNA. The CDR3 has 13 residues. Germline CDR1 SGHTA, CDR2 FQGNSA. The CDR3 sequence is CASSFEGWYEQYF.

The chain has TRBV7-3 and TRBJ2-2; TCRdb proposes TRBD1, but this gene call is untestable without DNA. CDR3 length: 17 residues. From germline, CDR1 is SGHTA and CDR2 FQGTGA. CDR3 amino acids: CASSLVGDRTNTGELFF. Full variable domain (remainder filled in from reference TRBV7-3 and TRBJ2-2): GAGVSQTPSNKVTEKGKYVELRCDPISGHTALYWYRQSLGQGPEFLIYFQGTGAADDSGLPNDRFFAVRPEGSVSTLKIQRTERGDSAVYLCASSLVGDRTNTGELFFGEGSRLTVL.

The V and J genes are TRBV2 and TRBJ1-5; TCRdb's D call, TRBD1, is unchecked because there is no DNA. This CDR3 is built from 14 residues. Germline CDR1 SNHLY, CDR2 FYNNEI. The CDR3 sequence: CASSSGGSNQPQHF.

The chain employs TRBV2 and TRBJ2-7; there is no DNA to check the TCRdb D call of TRBD2. The germline CDR1 and CDR2 sequences are SNHLY and FYNNEI. CDR3 size: 13 residues. The CDR3 is CASSVALAGEQYF.

CDR3 in amino acids: CASRRTGGATEAFF. V usage is TRBV25-1 and J usage is TRBJ1-1; no DNA is available, so the TRBD1 call from TCRdb remains unchecked. This CDR3 comprises 14 residues. Germline V CDR1 and CDR2: MGHDK, SYGVNS.

The chain has TRBV7-2 and TRBJ1-5. CDR1 SGHTA and CDR2 FQGNSA come from the germline V gene. The CDR3 consists of 15 residues. The CDR3 protein is CASSLAQASNQPQHF. Together with reference TRBV7-2 and TRBJ1-5, the CDR3 gives the full variable domain: GAGVSQSPSNKVTEKGKDVELRCDPISGHTALYWYRQSLGQGLEFLIYFQGNSAPDKSGLPSDRFSAERTGGSVSTLTIQRTQQEDSAVYLCASSLAQASNQPQHFGDGTRLSIL.

This chain links TRBV27 with TRBJ2-4; TCRdb proposes TRBD1, but this gene call is untestable without DNA. CDR3 length: 19 residues. Germline V CDR1 and CDR2: MNHEY, SMNVEV (reference sequence). CDR3 residues: CASSVPGQGDIIAKNIQYF.

This rearrangement joins TRBV7-2 to TRBJ2-7. The CDR3 sequence is 13 residues long. Germline V gives CDR1 SGHTA, CDR2 FQGNSA. The CDR3 region is CASSLAQNYEQYF. Supplemented by reference TRBV7-2 and TRBJ2-7, the full variable domain reads GAGVSQSPSNKVTEKGKDVELRCDPISGHTALYWYRQSLGQGLEFLIYFQGNSAPDKSGLPSDRFSAERTGGSVSTLTIQRTQQEDSAVYLCASSLAQNYEQYFGPGTRLTVT.

The chain is built from TRBV18 and TRBJ2-5; TCRdb reports TRBD1, a call that lacks DNA to check it against. The CDR3 covers 13 residues. The germline V gene has CDR1 KGHSH and CDR2 LQKENI. The CDR3 here is CASSWGLEETQYF.

CDR3 region: CAWSKVYNEQFF. This chain uses TRBV30 with TRBJ2-1. This CDR3 contains 12 residues. Germline CDR1 and CDR2: GTSNPN and SVGIG (reference sequence).

CDR3 sequence: CASSLEGVRSSYNSPLHF. This chain links TRBV5-1 with TRBJ1-6. Looked up from germline, CDR1 is SGHRS and CDR2 is YFSETQ. This CDR3 has 18 amino acids. The full variable domain, with the rest looked up from reference TRBV5-1 and TRBJ1-6, is KAGVTQTPRYLIKTRGQQVTLSCSPISGHRSVSWYQQTPGQGLQFLFEYFSETQRNKGNFPGRFSGRQFSNSRSEMNVSTLELGDSALYLCASSLEGVRSSYNSPLHFGNGTRLTVT.

The chain links TRBV10-3 to TRBJ2-1; TCRdb's assignment of TRBD1 cannot be checked, as there is no DNA. Per germline, CDR1 ENHRY and CDR2 SYGVKD. The CDR3 is 14 amino acids. CDR3 residues: CAISEGPGVNEQFF.

The chain couples TRBV21-1 to TRBJ2-2; no DNA is available, so the TRBD2 call from TCRdb remains unchecked. TRBV21-1 is a recognized pseudogene. The CDR3 runs to 18 residues. CDR3 in amino acids: CASSTSLTSGRAAGELFF.

The chain links TRBV12-3 or TRBV12-4 to TRBJ2-1; absent DNA, TCRdb's TRBD2 call cannot be checked. The CDR3 length is 15 residues. This chain's CDR3 is CASSFASGIGNEQFF.